One and the same sample provided the 11 T cell receptor beta chains below, sequenced in a study of T cells in Graves' hyperthyroidism and ophthalmopathy (dated by TCRdb to 2018 to 2020). Library method: multiplex PCR. Sequencing was performed on an Illumina HiSeq 2000. Amplification of TCR beta CDR3 regions was carried out from RNA transcripts. A first-round RT-PCR of the TCR CDR3 used the HTBI primer set with the Qiagen OneStep RT-PCR kit. TCRdb cleaned the public reads at Q25 with fastp, built clones with MiXCR and kept in-frame beta chains. Each entry merges the rows of one CDR3 protein and shows their most common DNA and genes. Here the sample has 530,000 or so distinct CDR3 sequences; about 45% occur a single time. In total, the top ten clones hold about 7.8% of the sample. The specimen sequenced was peripheral blood or thyroid tissue (not recorded which). The origin of the receptors is a woman aged 18-29 years with Graves' hyperthyroidism.

This clonotype has only one observation. The CDR3 protein is CATSDFLGYQETQYF. The CDR3 DNA reads as TGTGCCACCAGTGATTTCCTGGGGTACCAAGAGACCCAGTACTTC. The chain joins TRBV24-1 to TRBJ2-5, with D hard to call. This CDR3 contains 15 residues. Trimming cost V 1 base and J 0 bases, with 8 bases left between them. Germline CDR1 is KGHDR and CDR2 is SFDVKD.

This clonotype appeared many times. V and J are TRBV7-3 and TRBJ2-7; TRBD2 matches 7 bases. V shed 1 base, J shed 2 bases, and the junction held 5 bases outside the gene matches. The length of the CDR3 is 15 residues. The germline V gene has CDR1 SGHTA and CDR2 FQGTGA. CDR3 in DNA: TGTGCCAGCAGCTTAAGGGGGGGGGTCCCCTACGAGCAGTACTTC. Translated: CASSLRGGVPYEQYF.

With regard to this clonotype: Relative to the germline gene, one junction end is altered; a read error may explain this. The chain's CDR3 is CASGRGLF. The CDR3 nucleotides read TGTGCCAGCGGCCGGGGACTCTTC. The chain carries TRBV2 and TRBJ1-2; D perhaps matches TRBD1 (5 bases). This CDR3 contains 8 residues. Per germline, CDR1 SNHLY and CDR2 FYNNEI.

This clonotype was recorded many times. CDR3 residues: CASSQGTGSYNSPLHF. The DNA for the CDR3 is TGCGCCAGCAGCCAGGGGACAGGCTCTTATAATTCACCCCTCCACTTT. This chain uses TRBV4-3 with TRBJ1-6; 8 bases are shared with TRBD1. The V segment lost 3 bases and the J segment 4 bases; nucleotides outside the gene matches: 5. Germline values: CDR1 LGHNA, CDR2 YSLEER. The CDR3 runs to 16 residues.

J is TRBJ1-6 and V is TRBV18, with D maybe TRBD1 (6 bases). This CDR3 region has 14 residues. Looked up from germline, CDR1 is KGHSH and CDR2 is LQKENI. Trimming took off 6 bases at V and 8 bases at J, with 14 bases between the two ends. This CDR3 reads CASSGQPEDSPLHF. CDR3 DNA sequence: TGTGCCAGCTCCGGACAGCCCGAGGATTCACCCCTCCACTTT.

CDR3 sequence reads: CSTAQGGNSPLHF. CDR3 nucleotide sequence: TGCAGCACTGCCCAAGGCGGCAATTCACCCCTCCACTTT. The rearrangement joins TRBV29-1 to TRBJ1-6; D unclear. The CDR3 is made up of 13 amino acids. Trimming pared 8 bases from V and 7 bases from J, leaving 15 bases between. The germline V gene encodes CDR1 SQVTM and CDR2 ANQGSEA.

Ten or more counts support this clonotype. CDR3 protein: CSASPGMGEQYF. In DNA, the CDR3 is TGCAGTGCTAGCCCGGGGATGGGCGAGCAGTACTTC. J is TRBJ2-7 and V is TRBV20-1, with D maybe TRBD2 (5 bases). V was trimmed by 3 bases and J by 6 bases, leaving 12 bases between them. The CDR3 sequence is 12 residues long. Germline lookup yields CDR1 DFQATT and CDR2 SNEGSKA (reference sequence).

This clonotype was recorded many times. V is TRBV20-1 and J is TRBJ1-1; 9 positions agree with TRBD1. V lost 2 bases and J lost 4; bases outside the gene matches: 8. The CDR3 extends over 15 amino acids. Germline V gene sequence: CDR1 DFQATT, CDR2 SNEGSKA (reference sequence). CDR3 sequence (DNA): TGCAGTGCTAGATCTGCCGGGACAGGGACCACTGAAGCTTTCTTT. Its translation is CSARSAGTGTTEAFF.

The V gene is TRBV7-8, the J gene TRBJ1-5; 7 nucleotides match TRBD1. CDR3 size: 13 residues. Germline loops: CDR1 SGHVS, CDR2 FQNEAQ. Trimming removed 3 bases from V and 11 bases from J; junction bases left unmatched: 7. The CDR3 spells CASSFGTDSAQHF. CDR3 bases: TGTGCCAGCAGCTTCGGGACAGATTCGGCCCAGCATTTT.

This clonotype turned up a few times. The chain has TRBV12-3 or TRBV12-4 and TRBJ2-3, with a possible D match to TRBD2 (6 bases). V was shortened by 6 bases and J by 9 bases, with 16 bases between the two germline ends. There are 13 residues in the CDR3. The CDR3 region has the DNA TGTGCCAGCAGGTGGGACTGGTCTTGGACGCAGTATTTT. It translates to CASRWDWSWTQYF.

The CDR3 protein is CASSQAMVDTEAFF. The DNA of the CDR3 is TGTGCCAGCAGCCAAGCGATGGTTGACACTGAAGCTTTCTTT. V usage is TRBV3-1 and J usage is TRBJ1-1; no firm D call. The germline CDR1 and CDR2 sequences are LGHDT and YNNKEL (reference sequence). The CDR3 length is 14 residues. V gave up 1 base and J gave up 3 bases, with 9 bases separating them.